Listed below are T cell receptor beta chains from one sample, sequenced in a study of blood T cell repertoires in COVID-19. Method: immunoSEQ multiplex PCR; TCRdb's copy keeps in-frame clones and lacks some. The table lists some 390,000 clones, around 87% of them singletons. Sequenced sample: peripheral blood. These receptors came from a woman in her fifties or sixties with COVID-19, enrolled during active disease. Both conserved end residues are trimmed from each CDR3. The D gene is left open where the match is weak.

J: TRBJ1-1; V: TRBV7-8; D: TRBD1; CDR3: ASSPQGTAF
J: TRBJ2-7; V: TRBV18; D: -; CDR3: ASSASRGSSSYEQY
J: TRBJ2-1; V: TRBV30; D: -; CDR3: AWSARGLVNEQF
J: TRBJ2-1; V: TRBV27; D: -; CDR3: ASTNGPSPSYNEQF
J: TRBJ2-1; V: TRBV5-6; D: TRBD1; CDR3: ASSPLGRGQYNEQF
J: TRBJ1-4; V: TRBV30; D: -; CDR3: AWRNGPGVTDEKLF
J: TRBJ2-7; V: TRBV27; D: TRBD1; CDR3: ASSPRRGTGGHEQY
J: TRBJ2-7; V: TRBV9; D: TRBD2; CDR3: ASSSSGGGPSYEQY
J: TRBJ1-5; V: TRBV18; D: -; CDR3: ASSPSGGNQPQH
J: TRBJ2-7; V: TRBV6-5; D: -; CDR3: ASSRGTPQNEQY
J: TRBJ1-1; V: TRBV5-1; D: -; CDR3: ASSLVGSDTEAF
J: TRBJ2-7; V: TRBV2; D: -; CDR3: ASSEAQGFIYEQY
J: TRBJ2-2; V: TRBV30; D: -; CDR3: AWSPTGVTGELF
J: TRBJ2-1; V: TRBV11-2; D: TRBD1; CDR3: ASSRDRGAEQF
J: TRBJ1-1; V: TRBV23-1; D: TRBD1; CDR3: ASSHRDRGPTEAF
J: TRBJ2-2; V: TRBV5-1; D: TRBD1; CDR3: ASSLGGQGKTGELF
J: TRBJ1-4; V: TRBV9; D: TRBD1; CDR3: ASSVGQGYEKLF
J: TRBJ1-5; V: TRBV5-4; D: -; CDR3: ASSLWQSNQPQH
J: TRBJ2-7; V: TRBV5-6; D: TRBD1; CDR3: ASSSFRGREQY
J: TRBJ2-5; V: TRBV4-2; D: -; CDR3: ASSQDFAAEGGETQY
J: TRBJ2-2; V: TRBV19; D: TRBD1; CDR3: ASSPRTGANTGELF
J: TRBJ1-5; V: TRBV10-3; D: -; CDR3: AISESARPQH
J: TRBJ2-5; V: TRBV11-2; D: -; CDR3: ASSPQLGSWETQY
J: TRBJ2-7; V: TRBV6-5; D: TRBD1; CDR3: ASSFFHWDRAEQY
J: TRBJ2-3; V: TRBV11-3; D: -; CDR3: ASSLGGRGTADTQY
J: TRBJ1-2; V: TRBV7-9; D: -; CDR3: ASSLLTTGSVNYGYT
J: TRBJ1-2; V: TRBV25-1; D: TRBD1; CDR3: ASSEYGTDYGYT
J: TRBJ2-5; V: TRBV19; D: TRBD2; CDR3: ASSTPTSVGETQY
J: TRBJ2-2; V: TRBV5-1; D: -; CDR3: ASSTGTTGGELF
J: TRBJ2-7; V: TRBV19; D: TRBD1; CDR3: ASSIDRDEQY
J: TRBJ1-1; V: TRBV5-1; D: TRBD1; CDR3: ASSLGTGWENTEAF
J: TRBJ2-1; V: TRBV9; D: -; CDR3: ASSSRENNEQF
J: TRBJ1-3; V: TRBV7-2; D: -; CDR3: ASSPGGFGNTIY
J: TRBJ2-1; V: TRBV14; D: -; CDR3: ASSPHIYNEQF
J: TRBJ1-4; V: TRBV2; D: -; CDR3: ASSEIFGQGHEKLF
J: TRBJ2-3; V: TRBV7-9; D: TRBD1; CDR3: ASSLAGTGFLAQY
J: TRBJ2-5; V: TRBV7-3; D: TRBD2; CDR3: ASSLSGGFRETQY
J: TRBJ2-7; V: TRBV2; D: -; CDR3: ASSAGAGYEQY
J: TRBJ2-3; V: TRBV7-3; D: TRBD2; CDR3: ASSFLAGGGRTDTQY
J: TRBJ2-1; V: TRBV9; D: TRBD2; CDR3: ASSVVGSGGAYNEQF
J: TRBJ1-1; V: TRBV19; D: -; CDR3: ASSLPGGTEAF
J: TRBJ2-4; V: TRBV6-1; D: TRBD2; CDR3: ASSEGGGAVNIQY
J: TRBJ1-4; V: TRBV12-3/TRBV12-4; D: TRBD1; CDR3: ASSRQGYEKLF
J: TRBJ1-1; V: TRBV5-1; D: -; CDR3: ASSFSGPTNTEAF
J: TRBJ1-1; V: TRBV5-4; D: -; CDR3: ASSLRGYGTEAF
J: TRBJ1-6; V: TRBV28; D: TRBD1; CDR3: ASRLTGARSPLH
J: TRBJ2-6; V: TRBV6-2/TRBV6-3; D: -; CDR3: ASSRQSSGANVLT
J: TRBJ1-2; V: TRBV4-1; D: -; CDR3: ASSQEFQAIVNYGYT
J: TRBJ1-5; V: TRBV2; D: TRBD1; CDR3: ASTLGQTSFSPQH